This is a list of T cell receptor beta chains from one sample in a study of blood T cell repertoires in COVID-19. Produced via immunoSEQ multiplex PCR; TCRdb's table is partial and in-frame only. This table has tens of thousands of clones, approximately 78% appearing once. What was sequenced was peripheral blood. Source of these receptors: a human donor in a cohort sampled during active COVID-19. Each CDR3 is given with its conserved first and last residue. D genes are given only for firm matches. Only part of the rows carry a size: once, few, many, or a class if the clone is expanded.

len,j_gene,abundance,v_gene,d_gene,CDR3aa,CDR3nt
14,TRBJ1-1,.,TRBV19,.,CASSTRSTSFEAFF,TGTGCCAGTAGTACTCGATCGACAAGTTTTGAAGCTTTCTTT
16,TRBJ2-3,.,TRBV9,.,CASSVASPGSTDTQYF,TGTGCCAGCAGCGTAGCTTCCCCGGGGAGCACAGATACGCAGTATTTT
13,TRBJ2-7,.,TRBV3-1/TRBV3-2,.,CASSQVQDYEQYF,TGTGCCAGCAGCCAAGTACAGGATTACGAGCAGTACTTC
15,TRBJ2-4,.,TRBV6-2/TRBV6-3,.,CASSNEGRAKNIQYF,TGTGCCAGCAGTAATGAAGGGAGGGCCAAAAACATTCAGTACTTC
15,TRBJ2-1,.,TRBV5-1,.,CASRSAGTNYNEQFF,TGCGCCAGCAGATCTGCCGGGACAAATTACAATGAGCAGTTCTTC
14,TRBJ2-2,.,TRBV19,.,CASSGDRFTGELFF,TGTGCCAGTAGTGGCGACAGATTCACCGGGGAGCTGTTTTTT
12,TRBJ1-4,.,TRBV3-1/TRBV3-2,.,CASSQTNEKLFF,TGTGCCAGCAGTCAGACTAATGAAAAACTGTTTTTT
15,TRBJ1-5,.,TRBV5-1,TRBD1,CASSQTGGGNQPQHF,TGCGCCAGCAGCCAGACAGGGGGCGGCAATCAGCCCCAGCATTTT
15,TRBJ2-3,.,TRBV19,.,CASSIAHEYRDTQYF,TGTGCCAGTAGTATAGCCCACGAGTATCGGGATACGCAGTATTTT
15,TRBJ2-5,.,TRBV19,.,CASSIVWNTEETQYF,TGTGCCAGTAGTATAGTTTGGAACACAGAAGAGACCCAGTACTTC
14,TRBJ1-5,.,TRBV2,.,CASSGGRGDQPQHF,TGTGCCAGCAGTGGGGGGAGGGGAGATCAGCCCCAGCATTTT
14,TRBJ2-4,.,TRBV5-4,.,CASSLSGNENIQYF,TGTGCCAGCAGCTTGTCAGGCAACGAAAACATTCAGTACTTC
14,TRBJ1-1,.,TRBV7-8,TRBD1,CASTPDGQAVGAFF,TGTGCCAGCACCCCAGACGGACAGGCAGTGGGAGCTTTCTTT
21,TRBJ2-5,.,TRBV5-1,TRBD2,CASSLDLLAGGRTGSQETQYF,TGCGCCAGCAGCTTGGACTTACTAGCGGGGGGCAGGACCGGGTCCCAAGAGACCCAGTACTTC
14,TRBJ2-7,.,TRBV5-1,.,CASSFQGISYEQYF,TGCGCCAGCAGCTTTCAGGGAATCTCCTACGAGCAGTACTTC
11,TRBJ2-7,.,TRBV5-1,.,CASSFEYEQYF,TGCGCCAGCAGCTTCGAGTACGAGCAGTACTTC
12,TRBJ1-1,once,TRBV18,TRBD1,CASSLQGAEAFF,TGTGCCAGCTCACTTCAGGGGGCTGAAGCTTTCTTT
15,TRBJ1-2,.,TRBV27,.,CASTPLGGRDYGYTF,TGTGCCAGCACCCCCTTAGGAGGGCGAGACTATGGCTACACCTTC
15,TRBJ2-5,.,TRBV7-9,.,CASSLRAVGGETQYF,TGTGCCAGCAGCTTAAGGGCCGTGGGGGGAGAGACCCAGTACTTC
10,TRBJ2-1,.,TRBV2,.,CASSDSEQFF,TGTGCCAGCAGTGACAGTGAGCAGTTCTTC
14,TRBJ1-6,.,TRBV4-2,.,CASSQQAFNSPLHF,TGTGCCAGCAGCCAGCAGGCTTTTAATTCACCCCTCCACTTT
13,TRBJ1-2,.,TRBV29-1,.,CSVPFGAMDGYTF,TGCAGCGTGCCGTTTGGGGCAATGGATGGCTACACCTTC
16,TRBJ2-2,.,TRBV19,.,CASRRRDTLNTGELFF,TGTGCCAGTAGGCGTAGGGACACCTTGAACACCGGGGAGCTGTTTTTT
15,TRBJ2-3,.,TRBV4-1,.,CASSPQGMRTDTQYF,TGCGCCAGCAGCCCCCAGGGGATGCGCACAGATACGCAGTATTTT
16,TRBJ1-4,.,TRBV11-2,TRBD1,CASSLPDRGDSEKLFF,TGTGCCAGCAGCTTACCCGACAGGGGAGATAGTGAAAAACTGTTTTTT
14,TRBJ1-4,.,TRBV30,TRBD1,CAWSAGQSNEKLFF,TGTGCCTGGAGTGCGGGACAGAGTAATGAAAAACTGTTTTTT
18,TRBJ2-2,.,TRBV12-5,TRBD1,CASGLVVSGTGFPGELFF,TGTGCTAGTGGTTTGGTGGTTTCCGGGACAGGGTTTCCCGGGGAGCTGTTTTTT
14,TRBJ1-2,.,TRBV5-1,TRBD1,CASRGTGEGYGYTF,TGCGCCAGCAGGGGGACAGGGGAAGGCTATGGCTACACCTTC
13,TRBJ2-7,.,TRBV6-5,.,CASSFDKAYEQYF,TGTGCCAGCAGCTTTGACAAGGCCTACGAGCAGTACTTC
15,TRBJ1-1,.,TRBV19,TRBD1,CASSPQGAVRTEAFF,TGTGCCAGTAGTCCTCAGGGGGCCGTTCGAACTGAAGCTTTCTTT
15,TRBJ1-4,.,TRBV30,.,CAWSADRDLNEKLFF,TGTGCCTGGAGCGCAGACCGGGACTTGAATGAAAAACTGTTTTTT
12,TRBJ1-1,.,TRBV3-1/TRBV3-2,.,CASSQARAEAFF,TGTGCCAGCAGCCAAGCCAGGGCTGAAGCTTTCTTT
15,TRBJ1-5,.,TRBV6-6,TRBD1,CASSYTQGGDQPQHF,TGTGCCAGCAGTTACACCCAAGGGGGCGATCAGCCCCAGCATTTT
16,TRBJ2-5,.,TRBV19,.,CASSIARGGFQETQYF,TGTGCCAGTAGTATAGCTAGGGGGGGGTTCCAAGAGACCCAGTACTTC
16,TRBJ2-5,.,TRBV14,.,CASSLTFGVPQETQYF,TGTGCCAGCAGCCTGACCTTCGGGGTACCCCAAGAGACCCAGTACTTC
15,TRBJ1-1,.,TRBV11-2,.,CASSFSGRGDTEAFF,TGTGCCAGCAGCTTCTCCGGGAGGGGGGACACTGAAGCTTTCTTT
15,TRBJ1-5,.,TRBV19,TRBD1,CASRWTGYSNQPQHF,TGTGCCAGTAGATGGACAGGGTATAGCAATCAGCCCCAGCATTTT
15,TRBJ1-1,.,TRBV7-9,.,CASSLDGRGTGEAFF,TGTGCCAGCAGCTTAGACGGCAGGGGAACAGGTGAAGCTTTCTTT
16,TRBJ2-3,.,TRBV24-1,TRBD2,CATSDLQRGSTDTQYF,TGTGCCACCAGTGATTTGCAGCGGGGTAGCACAGATACGCAGTATTTT
15,TRBJ1-6,.,TRBV7-9,.,CASSSEGGVGSPLHF,TGTGCCAGCAGTTCCGAGGGAGGGGTGGGATCACCCCTCCACTTT
15,TRBJ2-7,.,TRBV9,TRBD1,CASSVEDRGIYEQYF,TGTGCCAGCAGCGTAGAGGACAGGGGAATCTACGAGCAGTACTTC
13,TRBJ1-4,.,TRBV29-1,.,CSVGVAVDEKLFF,TGCAGCGTTGGGGTGGCGGTGGATGAAAAACTGTTTTTT
15,TRBJ2-5,.,TRBV30,.,CAWTGRAGAQETQYF,TGTGCCTGGACTGGGCGGGCGGGGGCGCAAGAGACCCAGTACTTC
16,TRBJ1-1,.,TRBV7-9,.,CASSLLGGSMNTEAFF,TGTGCCAGCAGCCTCCTGGGGGGTTCGATGAACACTGAAGCTTTCTTT
15,TRBJ2-7,once,TRBV7-6,TRBD1,CASSLMAGGSYEQYF,TGTGCCAGCAGCTTAATGGCAGGGGGCTCCTACGAGCAGTACTTC
16,TRBJ2-1,.,TRBV18,TRBD1,CASSGFPGQGGNEQFF,TGTGCCAGCTCAGGATTCCCGGGACAGGGGGGGAATGAGCAGTTCTTC
14,TRBJ1-1,.,TRBV3-1/TRBV3-2,.,CASSFRDMNTEAFF,TGTGCCAGCAGCTTCAGGGACATGAACACTGAAGCTTTCTTT
15,TRBJ2-3,.,TRBV7-9,.,CASSFSVYSTDTQYF,TGTGCCAGCAGCTTTAGTGTGTATAGCACAGATACGCAGTATTTT
15,TRBJ1-1,.,TRBV28,.,CASSFHPGRGTEAFF,TGTGCCAGCAGTTTCCATCCGGGCCGAGGGACTGAAGCTTTCTTT
15,TRBJ2-5,.,TRBV6-1,TRBD1,CASSDQGAPGETQYF,TGTGCCAGCAGTGACCAGGGGGCGCCCGGAGAGACCCAGTACTTC
15,TRBJ1-5,.,TRBV30,TRBD1,CAWASGQVVNQPQHF,TGTGCCTGGGCCTCGGGACAGGTAGTCAATCAGCCCCAGCATTTT
14,TRBJ2-7,.,TRBV6-5,TRBD2,CASSPTSGSYEQYF,TGTGCCAGCAGCCCCACTAGCGGCTCCTACGAGCAGTACTTC
15,TRBJ2-1,.,TRBV7-3,TRBD2,CASSTGTSGYNEQFF,TGTGCCAGCAGCACCGGGACTAGTGGTTACAATGAGCAGTTCTTC
14,TRBJ1-4,.,TRBV6-1,.,CASSEVRREEKLFF,TGTGCCAGCAGTGAAGTTCGCCGAGAGGAAAAACTGTTTTTT
14,TRBJ2-3,.,TRBV2,.,CATLTEKSTDTQYF,TGTGCCACCCTGACTGAAAAAAGCACAGATACGCAGTATTTT